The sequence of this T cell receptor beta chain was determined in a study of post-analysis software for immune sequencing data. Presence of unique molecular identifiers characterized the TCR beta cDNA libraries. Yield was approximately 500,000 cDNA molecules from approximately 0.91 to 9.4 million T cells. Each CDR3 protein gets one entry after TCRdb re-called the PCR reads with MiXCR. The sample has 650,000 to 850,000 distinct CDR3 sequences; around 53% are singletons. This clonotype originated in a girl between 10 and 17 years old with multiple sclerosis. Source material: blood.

The DNA of the CDR3 is TGTGCCAGCAGCCGTAGGGGGGAGGCGGCTGAAGCTTTCTTT. Amino acids: CASSRRGEAAEAFF. The chain couples TRBV6-1 to TRBJ1-1, with a weak D call TRBD1 (6 bases). The CDR3 runs to 14 residues. Germline V gives CDR1 MNHNS, CDR2 SASEGT. With 6 bases removed from V and 6 bases from J, the gap between germline ends came to 17 bases.